The 31 T cell receptor beta chains below all came from one sample that was sequenced in a study of blood T cell repertoires in COVID-19. The data were produced by immunoSEQ multiplex PCR, yet TCRdb's version contains in-frame clones alone and is incomplete. The table lists 250,000 to 400,000 clones, less than 85% of them singletons. Input material: PBMCs or T cells enriched from blood (not recorded which). These receptors all stem from a woman younger than 45 who had been exposed to COVID-19.

This clone has more than one count but fewer than ten. This sequence joins TRBV18 and TRBJ1-1; no clear D. The germline V gene has CDR1 KGHSH and CDR2 LQKENI. This CDR3 is built from 14 residues. The V and J ends lost 3 bases and 6 bases respectively, with 14 bases between them. CDR3 nucleotide sequence: TGTGCCAGCTCACCCCCTAGTGTAGGCGCTGAAGCTTTCTTT. Translation: CASSPPSVGAEAFF.

This chain links TRBV7-9 with TRBJ2-7; 11 bases line up with TRBD1. CDR3 length equals 14 residues. J was trimmed by 7 bases and V by 4 bases; bases with no gene match: 6. Per germline, CDR1 SEHNR and CDR2 FQNEAQ (reference sequence). CDR3 DNA: TGTGCCAGCAGCTCCGGACAGGGGGCGTGGGAGCAGTACTTC. Protein product: CASSSGQGAWEQYF.

This clone appeared once. The rearrangement joins TRBV7-3 to TRBJ2-1, with TRBD1 identical over 7 bases. Germline-derived CDR1 and CDR2 are SGHTA and FQGTGA. Trimming removed 4 bases from V and 0 bases from J; junction bases left unmatched: 3. The CDR3 is made up of 15 amino acids. CDR3 loop: CASSSDRASYNEQFF. As DNA, the CDR3 is TGTGCCAGCAGCTCCGACAGGGCCTCCTACAATGAGCAGTTCTTC.

This clone was observed a single time. The chain has TRBV19 and TRBJ1-1; 9 nucleotides agree with TRBD1. CDR1 is LNHDA and CDR2 is SQIVND in the germline V gene (reference sequence). The V and J ends lost 6 bases and 6 bases, in that order; junction bases with no gene match: 8. The CDR3 consists of 14 residues. CDR3: CASRQTGGISEAFF. CDR3 DNA sequence: TGTGCCAGTAGACAGACAGGGGGTATCTCTGAAGCTTTCTTT. Based on the CDR3 plus reference TRBV19 and TRBJ1-1, the full variable domain is DGGITQSPKYLFRKEGQNVTLSCEQNLNHDAMYWYRQDPGQGLRLIYYSQIVNDFQKGDIAEGYSVSREKKESFPLTVTSAQKNPTAFYLCASRQTGGISEAFFGQGTRLTVV.

This clone was picked up a small number of times. The genes are TRBV10-1 and TRBJ2-3, with D possibly matching TRBD2 (6 bases). V lost 10 bases, J lost 6 bases, and 20 bases lay in between. The germline V gene encodes CDR1 WNHNN and CDR2 SYGVQD (reference sequence). CDR3 length equals 14 residues. The CDR3: CANLIAVGMDTQYF. CDR3 nucleotides: TGCGCCAACCTTATAGCGGTGGGTATGGATACGCAGTATTTT.

This chain links TRBV14 with TRBJ1-5; TRBD1 matches 11 bases. This CDR3 contains 15 residues. Germline V CDR1 and CDR2: SGHDN, FVKESK. Losses at the gene ends were 1 base for V and 5 bases for J; bases not matched to a gene: 1. The CDR3 DNA reads as TGTGCCAGCAGCCAAGCGGACAGGGGGCATCAGCCCCAGCATTTT. It specifies CASSQADRGHQPQHF. The whole variable domain, filled in from reference TRBV14 and TRBJ1-5, reads EAGVTQFPSHSVIEKGQTVTLRCDPISGHDNLYWYRRVMGKEIKFLLHFVKESKQDESGMPNNRFLAERTGGTYSTLKVQPAELEDSGVYFCASSQADRGHQPQHFGDGTRLSIL.

The chain combines TRBV2 with TRBJ2-7; TRBD1 is a possible D gene (6 bases). Germline values: CDR1 SNHLY, CDR2 FYNNEI. The CDR3 is 12 amino acids. Trimming left V 4 bases short and J 3 bases short, with 7 bases between. CDR3 sequence reads: CASSVRGYEQYF. CDR3 coding DNA: TGTGCCAGCAGTGTCAGGGGCTACGAGCAGTACTTC.

This clone was recorded once. The chain has TRBV4-3 and TRBJ2-7, with D tentatively TRBD2 (5 bases). With 0 bases removed from V and 4 bases from J, the gap between germline ends came to 13 bases. Germline assignment: CDR1 LGHNA and CDR2 YSLEER. The CDR3 length is 15 residues. For the CDR3, the DNA is TGCGCCAGCAGCCAAGATGCGGCTAGCCAATACGAGCAGTACTTC. This encodes CASSQDAASQYEQYF.

The chain carries TRBV2 and TRBJ1-2; D remains unclear. Germline values: CDR1 SNHLY, CDR2 FYNNEI. The V end was cut by 4 bases, the J end by 7 bases, with 10 bases between. The CDR3 loop spans 12 amino acids. Here the CDR3 reads CASSVLQSGYTF. The CDR3 bases are TGTGCCAGCAGTGTGCTACAGAGTGGCTACACCTTC. Filled out from reference TRBV2 and TRBJ1-2, the complete variable domain reads EPEVTQTPSHQVTQMGQEVILRCVPISNHLYFYWYRQILGQKVEFLVSFYNNEISEKSEIFDDQFSVERPDGSNFTLKIRSTKLEDSAMYFCASSVLQSGYTFGSGTRLTVV.

The chain employs TRBV27 and TRBJ1-1; TRBD1 agrees at 8 bases. There are 14 residues in the CDR3. From germline, CDR1 is MNHEY and CDR2 SMNVEV (reference sequence). Germline trimming cut 6 bases from V and 5 bases from J; bases unmatched to any gene: 8. The CDR3 here is CASRQTGAGTEAFF. CDR3 bases: TGTGCCAGCAGACAGACAGGGGCGGGGACTGAAGCTTTCTTT.

The chain joins TRBV2 to TRBJ1-4; D gene unclear. Germline CDR1 and CDR2: SNHLY and FYNNEI. V gave up 8 bases and J gave up 4 bases, with 8 bases separating them. The CDR3 contains 12 residues. This CDR3 is CASEQSNEKLFF. The CDR3 nucleotides are TGTGCCAGCGAACAGAGTAATGAAAAACTGTTTTTT. The full variable domain, with the rest looked up from reference TRBV2 and TRBJ1-4, is EPEVTQTPSHQVTQMGQEVILRCVPISNHLYFYWYRQILGQKVEFLVSFYNNEISEKSEIFDDQFSVERPDGSNFTLKIRSTKLEDSAMYFCASEQSNEKLFFGSGTQLSVL.

The genes are TRBV9 and TRBJ2-5, with D maybe TRBD1 (6 bases). CDR3 length: 15 residues. Germline loops: CDR1 SGDLS, CDR2 YYNGEE. Trimming pared 0 bases from V and 5 bases from J, leaving 14 bases between. CDR3 in amino acids: CASSVATGAVETQYF. The CDR3 region has the DNA TGTGCCAGCAGCGTAGCGACAGGTGCCGTTGAGACCCAGTACTTC.

The chain links TRBV19 to TRBJ1-2; TRBD1 aligns across 7 bases. J lost 2 bases, V lost 10 bases, and 13 bases had no gene match. CDR3 length: 15 amino acids. Germline assignment: CDR1 LNHDA and CDR2 SQIVND (reference sequence). This CDR3 reads CAIQIRGQENYGYTF. The CDR3 bases are TGTGCCATTCAGATACGAGGACAGGAGAACTATGGCTACACCTTC. Looking up the rest from reference TRBV19 and TRBJ1-2 gives the full variable domain: DGGITQSPKYLFRKEGQNVTLSCEQNLNHDAMYWYRQDPGQGLRLIYYSQIVNDFQKGDIAEGYSVSREKKESFPLTVTSAQKNPTAFYLCAIQIRGQENYGYTFGSGTRLTVV.

A single count supports this clone. The V and J genes are TRBV9 and TRBJ1-1, with TRBD1 identical over 9 bases. V gave up 3 bases and J gave up 1 base; unmatched junction bases: 10. The CDR3 sequence is 17 residues long. Germline V gene data show CDR1 as SGDLS and CDR2 as YYNGEE. CDR3 bases: TGTGCCAGCAGCGAAACAGGGGGCGCGTTGGGGAACACTGAAGCTTTCTTT. Residues: CASSETGGALGNTEAFF. The entire variable domain, with the rest obtained from reference TRBV9 and TRBJ1-1, is as follows: DSGVTQTPKHLITATGQRVTLRCSPRSGDLSVYWYQQSLDQGLQFLIQYYNGEERAKGNILERFSAQQFPDLHSELNLSSLELGDSALYFCASSETGGALGNTEAFFGQGTRLTVV.

V and J are TRBV25-1 and TRBJ1-2; 7 bases agree with TRBD1. CDR1 is MGHDK, CDR2 SYGVNS, per germline. V lost 3 bases and J lost 5; bases outside the gene matches: 9. CDR3 length: 15 residues. The CDR3 sequence: CASSDGGQDLYGYTF. DNA of the CDR3: TGTGCCAGCAGTGACGGAGGACAGGATCTATATGGCTACACCTTC.

This rearrangement joins TRBV4-2 to TRBJ1-1; tentative D call: TRBD1 (5 bases). Germline V gene lookup returns CDR1 LGHNA and CDR2 YNFKEQ. The CDR3 is 13 amino acids. Trimming pared 8 bases from V and 8 bases from J, leaving 18 bases between. In nucleotides, the CDR3 is TGTGCCAGCCGAAATCAACCCCCAGGGGAAGCTTTCTTT. It yields the protein CASRNQPPGEAFF.

The V call is TRBV10-3, the J call TRBJ1-1, with TRBD1 as a possible D gene (6 bases). V lost 6 bases and J lost 5, with 16 bases in between. The CDR3 contains 14 residues. CDR1 and CDR2 from the germline V gene are ENHRY and SYGVKD. The CDR3 bases are TGTGCCATCAGGGGTCGGGAGGGGGGAACTGAAGCTTTCTTT. Encoded protein: CAIRGREGGTEAFF.

The J gene is TRBJ2-3, the V gene TRBV18; D not resolved. Germline V lookup: CDR1 KGHSH, CDR2 LQKENI. The CDR3 contains 14 residues. The germline V and J ends were trimmed by 3 bases and 1 base, with 8 bases remaining between them. In DNA form, the CDR3 reads TGTGCCAGCTCACCCTGGCAGGGCACAGATACGCAGTATTTT. It codes for CASSPWQGTDTQYF.

The chain combines TRBV4-1 with TRBJ1-2; a possible D gene is TRBD1 (6 bases). From germline, CDR1 is MGHRA and CDR2 YSYEKL. Between the trimmed V and J ends, which lost 3 bases and 4 bases, there was a span of 15 bases. This CDR3 region has 15 residues. The DNA of the CDR3 is TGCGCCAGCAGCCAGGGGGGGGACACGGTCTATGGCTACACCTTC. Its translation is CASSQGGDTVYGYTF.

This chain joins TRBV3-1 (or the pseudogene TRBV3-2) and TRBJ2-1, with TRBD2 matching over 11 bases. The J segment lost 5 bases and the V segment lost 6 bases, leaving 6 bases of the junction unmatched. CDR1 is LGHDT and CDR2 is YNNKEL in the germline V gene (reference sequence). CDR3 length equals 15 residues. The CDR3 loop reads CASRASSGGNNEQFF. The CDR3 DNA is TGTGCCAGCAGAGCGTCTAGCGGGGGGAACAATGAGCAGTTCTTC.

The chain combines TRBV5-1 with TRBJ2-1; D uncertain. Per the germline V gene, CDR1 is SGHRS and CDR2 is YFSETQ. This CDR3 region has 12 residues. V gave up 0 bases and J gave up 8 bases, with 6 bases separating them. Here the CDR3 reads CASSLATDEQFF. CDR3 DNA: TGCGCCAGCAGCTTGGCTACGGATGAGCAGTTCTTC.

This clone has a single count. The J gene is TRBJ2-1, the V gene TRBV7-6, with 9 bases that match TRBD2. Looked up from germline, CDR1 is SGHVS and CDR2 is FNYEAQ. This CDR3 spans 15 amino acids. The V segment lost 5 bases and the J segment 5 bases; nucleotides outside the gene matches: 7. CDR3 sequence reads: CASSVSGGSNNEQFF. The CDR3 DNA follows: TGTGCCAGCAGCGTCAGCGGGGGGTCCAACAATGAGCAGTTCTTC.

CDR3: CASSPGTANEKLFF. Here the CDR3 DNA reads TGTGCCAGCAGCCCCGGGACAGCTAATGAAAAACTGTTTTTT. This rearrangement joins TRBV11-2 to TRBJ1-4; TRBD1 matches at 7 bases. Trimming removed 5 bases from V and 3 bases from J; junction bases left unmatched: 3. This CDR3 has 14 residues. The germline gives CDR1 SGHAT, CDR2 FQNNGV.

The rearrangement uses TRBV19 and TRBJ2-7; TRBD1 matches 7 bases. CDR1 and CDR2 from the germline V gene are LNHDA and SQIVND (reference sequence). The CDR3 length is 13 residues. After removal of 6 bases from V and 3 bases from J, the junction contained 5 bases not matched to a gene. The CDR3 region has the DNA TGTGCCAGTAGGCAGGGACAGAACTACGAGCAGTACTTC. Its translation: CASRQGQNYEQYF.

V gene TRBV28 combines with J gene TRBJ2-7; 7 nucleotides match TRBD1. J was trimmed by 4 bases and V by 7 bases; bases with no gene match: 7. Germline CDR1 reads MDHEN; CDR2 reads SYDVKM. The CDR3 is 13 residues long. The CDR3 bases are TGTGCCAGCAACCCGACAGGGAGTTACGAGCAGTACTTC. Translated, it gives CASNPTGSYEQYF.

The V call is TRBV10-1, the J call TRBJ2-7; 12 bases line up with TRBD2. Germline V CDR1 and CDR2: WNHNN, SYGVQD (reference sequence). J gave up 5 bases and V 6 bases, and 5 bases lay outside the gene matches. This CDR3 comprises 14 residues. CDR3 sequence reads: CASRDWTSGNEQYF. The CDR3 DNA is TGCGCCAGCAGAGATTGGACTAGCGGGAACGAGCAGTACTTC.

This clone showed up just a few times. V gene TRBV5-1 combines with J gene TRBJ2-1; D is possibly TRBD1 (5 bases). The germline V gene encodes CDR1 SGHRS and CDR2 YFSETQ. V gave up 0 bases and J gave up 9 bases, with 10 bases separating them. The CDR3 length is 13 residues. DNA for the CDR3: TGCGCCAGCAGCTTGGCAGGGAACGCTGAGCAGTTCTTC. Its protein product is CASSLAGNAEQFF.

The chain uses TRBV27 and TRBJ1-4, with unresolved D. The CDR3 sequence is 12 residues long. The germline V gene encodes CDR1 MNHEY and CDR2 SMNVEV (reference sequence). Trimming left V 2 bases short and J 9 bases short, with 7 bases between. The CDR3 nucleotides are TGTGCCAGCAGTTTACCCGGTAAAAAACTGTTTTTT. Its protein is CASSLPGKKLFF.

The V and J genes are TRBV13 and TRBJ2-7, with TRBD1 identical over 7 bases. From germline, CDR1 is PRHDT and CDR2 FYEKMQ (reference sequence). The CDR3 consists of 14 residues. V trimming: 6 bases; J trimming: 3 bases; junction bases outside the gene matches: 8. For the CDR3, the DNA is TGTGCCAGCAGAGATACCCGGGACAGCTACGAGCAGTACTTC. It translates to CASRDTRDSYEQYF.

This chain joins TRBV15 and TRBJ1-5; no clear D. The CDR3 is 14 amino acids. Germline CDR1 LNHNV, CDR2 YYDKDF (reference sequence). V lost 2 bases, J lost 3 bases, and 8 bases lay in between. DNA of the CDR3: TGTGCCACCAGCAGACAAGCCTTCAATCAGCCCCAGCATTTT. Amino acids: CATSRQAFNQPQHF.

The chain employs TRBV15 and TRBJ2-5, with TRBD2 matching 8 bases. The CDR3 has 14 amino acids. The germline gives CDR1 LNHNV, CDR2 YYDKDF (reference sequence). Trimming at V came to 6 bases and at J to 1 base, leaving 4 bases not matched to a gene. CDR3 sequence reads: CATRPSGGQETQYF. The CDR3, as DNA: TGTGCCACCAGACCAAGCGGGGGCCAAGAGACCCAGTACTTC.